In this sample, the clone carrying this T cell receptor (beta chain) is large. Antigen unknown. The source of the sample is a study of a mutant IDH1 vaccine in newly diagnosed glioma. CDR3 length: 18 amino acids. With 7 bases removed from V and 1 base from J, the gap between germline ends came to 22 bases. In germline, CDR1 is SGHNT, CDR2 YENEEA. Method: immunoSEQ multiplex PCR; TCRdb's copy keeps in-frame clones and lacks some. The sample shows about 48,000 clones, approximately 79% of them seen only once. Time point here: week 35, safety follow-up. Vaccination used 300 ug of mutant IDH1 20-mer peptide per dose, with topical imiquimod.

The chain has TRBV11-3 and TRBJ2-2; D may correspond to TRBD1 or TRBD2 (5 bases each). This receptor was obtained from a man aged 35 to 55 with glioma. This specimen consisted of PBMCs, obtained from a glioma patient whose treatment included an IDH1 peptide vaccine. The CDR3 reads CASTHQGPGAVNTGELFF. Here the CDR3 DNA reads TGTGCCAGCACCCATCAGGGCCCCGGGGCGGTGAACACCGGGGAGCTGTTTTTT.